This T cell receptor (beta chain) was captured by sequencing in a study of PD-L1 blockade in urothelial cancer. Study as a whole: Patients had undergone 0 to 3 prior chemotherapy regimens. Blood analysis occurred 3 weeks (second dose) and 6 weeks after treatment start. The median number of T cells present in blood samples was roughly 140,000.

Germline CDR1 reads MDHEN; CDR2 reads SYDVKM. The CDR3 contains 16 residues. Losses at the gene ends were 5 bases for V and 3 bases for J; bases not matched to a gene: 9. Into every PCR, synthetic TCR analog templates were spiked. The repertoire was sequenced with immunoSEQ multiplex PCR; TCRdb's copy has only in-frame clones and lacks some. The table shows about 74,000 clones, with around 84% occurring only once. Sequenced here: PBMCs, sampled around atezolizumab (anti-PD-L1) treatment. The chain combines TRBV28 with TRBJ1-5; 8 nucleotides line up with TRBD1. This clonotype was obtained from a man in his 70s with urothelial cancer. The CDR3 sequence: CASSPRTGWDNQPQHF. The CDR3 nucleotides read TGTGCCAGCAGTCCACGGACAGGGTGGGACAATCAGCCCCAGCATTTT.